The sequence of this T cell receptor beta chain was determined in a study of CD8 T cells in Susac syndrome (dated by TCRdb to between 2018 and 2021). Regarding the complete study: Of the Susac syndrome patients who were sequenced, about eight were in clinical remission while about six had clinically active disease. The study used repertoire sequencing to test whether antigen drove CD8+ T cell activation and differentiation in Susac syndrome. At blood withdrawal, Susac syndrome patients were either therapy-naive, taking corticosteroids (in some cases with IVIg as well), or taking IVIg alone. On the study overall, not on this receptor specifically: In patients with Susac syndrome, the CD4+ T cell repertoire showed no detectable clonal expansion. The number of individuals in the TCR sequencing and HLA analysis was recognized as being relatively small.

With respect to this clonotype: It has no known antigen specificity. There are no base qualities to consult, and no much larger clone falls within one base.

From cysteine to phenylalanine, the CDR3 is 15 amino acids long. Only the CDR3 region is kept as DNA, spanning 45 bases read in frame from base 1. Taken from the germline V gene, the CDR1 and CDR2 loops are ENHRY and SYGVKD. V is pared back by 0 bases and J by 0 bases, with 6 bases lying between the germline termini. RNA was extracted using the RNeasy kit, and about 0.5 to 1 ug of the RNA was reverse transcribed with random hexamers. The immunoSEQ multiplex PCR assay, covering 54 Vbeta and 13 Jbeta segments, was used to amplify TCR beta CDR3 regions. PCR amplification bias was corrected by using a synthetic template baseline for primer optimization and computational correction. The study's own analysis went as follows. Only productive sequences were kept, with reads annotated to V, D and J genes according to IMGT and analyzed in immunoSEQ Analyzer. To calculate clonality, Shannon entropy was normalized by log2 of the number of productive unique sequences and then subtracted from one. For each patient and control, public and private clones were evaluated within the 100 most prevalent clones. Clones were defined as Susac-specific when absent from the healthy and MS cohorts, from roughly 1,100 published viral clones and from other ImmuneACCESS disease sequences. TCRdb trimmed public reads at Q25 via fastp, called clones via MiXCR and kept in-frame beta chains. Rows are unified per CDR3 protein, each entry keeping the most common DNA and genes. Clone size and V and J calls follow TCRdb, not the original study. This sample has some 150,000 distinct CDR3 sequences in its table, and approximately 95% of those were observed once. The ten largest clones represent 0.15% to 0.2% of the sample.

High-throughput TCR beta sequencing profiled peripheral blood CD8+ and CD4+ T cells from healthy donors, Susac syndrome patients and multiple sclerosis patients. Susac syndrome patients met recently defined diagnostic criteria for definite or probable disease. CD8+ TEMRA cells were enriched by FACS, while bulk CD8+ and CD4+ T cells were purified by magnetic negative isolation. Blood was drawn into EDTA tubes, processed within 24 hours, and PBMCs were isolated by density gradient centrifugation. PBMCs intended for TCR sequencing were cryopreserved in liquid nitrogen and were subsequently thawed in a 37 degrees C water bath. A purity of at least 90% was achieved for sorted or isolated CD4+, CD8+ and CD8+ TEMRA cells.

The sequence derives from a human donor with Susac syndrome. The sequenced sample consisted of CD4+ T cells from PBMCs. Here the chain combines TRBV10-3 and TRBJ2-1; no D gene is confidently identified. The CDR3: CAISESESSYNEQFF. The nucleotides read TGTGCCATCAGTGAGTCGGAGAGCTCCTACAATGAGCAGTTCTTC.